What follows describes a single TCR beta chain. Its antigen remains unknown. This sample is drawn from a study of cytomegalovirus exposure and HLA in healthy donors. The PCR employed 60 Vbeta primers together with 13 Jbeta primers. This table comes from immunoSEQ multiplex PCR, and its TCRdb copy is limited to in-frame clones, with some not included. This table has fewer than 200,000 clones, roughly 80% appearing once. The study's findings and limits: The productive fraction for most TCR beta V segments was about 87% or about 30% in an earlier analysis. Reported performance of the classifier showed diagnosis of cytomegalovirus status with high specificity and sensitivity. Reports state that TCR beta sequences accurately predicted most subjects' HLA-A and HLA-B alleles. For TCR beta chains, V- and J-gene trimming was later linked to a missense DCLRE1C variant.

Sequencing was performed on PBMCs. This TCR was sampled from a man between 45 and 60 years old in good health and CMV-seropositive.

For the CDR3, the DNA is TGTGCCAGCAGTTTATCTGGGGGCAAAACAGATACGCAGTATTTT. Its translation is CASSLSGGKTDTQYF. The chain has TRBV28 and TRBJ2-3, with D tentatively TRBD1 (6 bases). The CDR3 has 15 amino acids. Deletions cut 1 base from V and 3 bases from J, with 11 bases between. Germline V gene data show CDR1 as MDHEN and CDR2 as SYDVKM.